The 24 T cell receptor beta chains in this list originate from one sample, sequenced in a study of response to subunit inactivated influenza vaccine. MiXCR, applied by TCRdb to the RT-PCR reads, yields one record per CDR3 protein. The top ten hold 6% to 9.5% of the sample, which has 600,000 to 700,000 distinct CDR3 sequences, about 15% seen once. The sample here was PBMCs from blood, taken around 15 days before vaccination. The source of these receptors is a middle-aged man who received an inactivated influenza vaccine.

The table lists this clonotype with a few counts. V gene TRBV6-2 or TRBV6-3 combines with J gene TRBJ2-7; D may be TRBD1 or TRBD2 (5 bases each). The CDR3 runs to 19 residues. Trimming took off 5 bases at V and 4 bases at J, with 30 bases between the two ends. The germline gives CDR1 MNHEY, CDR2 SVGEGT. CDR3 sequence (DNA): TGTGCCAGCAGTCCACCCATCCGCGCGGGCAGGGTAAGGATTTACGAGCAGTACTTC. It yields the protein CASSPPIRAGRVRIYEQYF.

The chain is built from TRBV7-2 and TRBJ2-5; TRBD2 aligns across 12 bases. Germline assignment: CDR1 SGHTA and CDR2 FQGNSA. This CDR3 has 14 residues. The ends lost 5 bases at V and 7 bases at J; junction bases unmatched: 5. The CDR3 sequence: CASSRLAGDGTQYF. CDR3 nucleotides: TGTGCCAGCAGCCGACTAGCGGGAGACGGGACCCAGTACTTC.

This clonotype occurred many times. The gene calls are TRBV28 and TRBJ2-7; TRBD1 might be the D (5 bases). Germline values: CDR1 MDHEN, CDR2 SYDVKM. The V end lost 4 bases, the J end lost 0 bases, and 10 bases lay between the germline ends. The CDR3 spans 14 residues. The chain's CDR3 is CASSSTVTSYEQYF. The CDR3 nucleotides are TGTGCCAGCAGTTCGACAGTCACCTCCTACGAGCAGTACTTC.

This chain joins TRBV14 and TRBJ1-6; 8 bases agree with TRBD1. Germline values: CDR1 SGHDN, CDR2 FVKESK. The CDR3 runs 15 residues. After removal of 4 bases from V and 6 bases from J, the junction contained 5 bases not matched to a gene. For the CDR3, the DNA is TGTGCCAGCAGCCTTGGGACAGGACTTAATTCACCCCTCCACTTT. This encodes CASSLGTGLNSPLHF.

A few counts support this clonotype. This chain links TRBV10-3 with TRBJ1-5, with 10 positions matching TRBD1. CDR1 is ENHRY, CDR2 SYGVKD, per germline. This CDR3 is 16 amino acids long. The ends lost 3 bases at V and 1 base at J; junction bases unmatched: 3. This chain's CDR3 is CAISEWDRGSNQPQHF. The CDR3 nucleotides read TGTGCCATCAGTGAATGGGACAGGGGAAGCAATCAGCCCCAGCATTTT.

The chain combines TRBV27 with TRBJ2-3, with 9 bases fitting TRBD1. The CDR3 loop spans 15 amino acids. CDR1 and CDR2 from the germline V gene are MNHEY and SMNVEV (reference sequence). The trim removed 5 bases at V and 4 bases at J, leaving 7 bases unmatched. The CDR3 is CASSPGTGLADTQYF. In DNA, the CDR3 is TGTGCCAGCAGTCCTGGGACAGGGCTCGCAGATACGCAGTATTTT.

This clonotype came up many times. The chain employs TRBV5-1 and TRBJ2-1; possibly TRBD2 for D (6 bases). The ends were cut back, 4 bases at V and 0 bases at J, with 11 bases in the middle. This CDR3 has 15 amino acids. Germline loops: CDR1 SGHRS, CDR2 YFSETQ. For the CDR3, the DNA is TGCGCCAGCAGCCTGGATAGCGGCTCCTACAATGAGCAGTTCTTC. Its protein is CASSLDSGSYNEQFF. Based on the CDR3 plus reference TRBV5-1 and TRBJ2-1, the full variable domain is KAGVTQTPRYLIKTRGQQVTLSCSPISGHRSVSWYQQTPGQGLQFLFEYFSETQRNKGNFPGRFSGRQFSNSRSEMNVSTLELGDSALYLCASSLDSGSYNEQFFGPGTRLTVL.

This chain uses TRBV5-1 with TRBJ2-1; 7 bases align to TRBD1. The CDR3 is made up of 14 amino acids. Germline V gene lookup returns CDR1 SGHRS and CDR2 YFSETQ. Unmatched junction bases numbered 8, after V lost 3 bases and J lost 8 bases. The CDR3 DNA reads TGCGCCAGCAGCTCGGGTCGACAGGGACATGAGCAGTTCTTC. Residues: CASSSGRQGHEQFF.

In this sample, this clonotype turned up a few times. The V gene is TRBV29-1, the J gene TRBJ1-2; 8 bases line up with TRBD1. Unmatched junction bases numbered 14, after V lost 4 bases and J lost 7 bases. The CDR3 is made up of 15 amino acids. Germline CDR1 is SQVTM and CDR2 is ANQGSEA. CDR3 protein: CSVGKSTGAAGGYTF. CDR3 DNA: TGCAGCGTTGGAAAATCGACAGGGGCCGCCGGTGGCTACACCTTC.

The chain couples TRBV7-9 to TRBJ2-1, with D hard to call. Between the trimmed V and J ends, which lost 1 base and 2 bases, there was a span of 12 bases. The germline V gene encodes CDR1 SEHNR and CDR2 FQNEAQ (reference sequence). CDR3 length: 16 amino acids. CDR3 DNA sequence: TGTGCCAGCAGCTTAGGGGTCCGGGTTCCCTACAATGAGCAGTTCTTC. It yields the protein CASSLGVRVPYNEQFF.

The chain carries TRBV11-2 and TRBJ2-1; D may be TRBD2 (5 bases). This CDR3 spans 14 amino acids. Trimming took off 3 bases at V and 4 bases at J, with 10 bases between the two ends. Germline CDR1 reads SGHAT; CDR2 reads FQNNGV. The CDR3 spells CASSFNGVYNEQFF. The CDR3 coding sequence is TGTGCCAGCAGCTTCAACGGGGTTTACAATGAGCAGTTCTTC.

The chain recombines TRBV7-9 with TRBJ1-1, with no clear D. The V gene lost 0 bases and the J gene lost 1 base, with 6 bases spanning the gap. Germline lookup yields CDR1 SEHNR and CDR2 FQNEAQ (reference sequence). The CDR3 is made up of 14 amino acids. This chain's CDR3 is CASSLASANTEAFF. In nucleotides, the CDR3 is TGTGCCAGCAGCTTAGCGAGTGCGAACACTGAAGCTTTCTTT.

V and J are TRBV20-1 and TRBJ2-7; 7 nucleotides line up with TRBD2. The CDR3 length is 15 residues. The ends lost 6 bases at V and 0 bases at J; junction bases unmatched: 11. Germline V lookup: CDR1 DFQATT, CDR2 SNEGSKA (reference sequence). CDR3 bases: TGCAGTGCCCAAGTACCGGGACTACCCTCCTACGAGCAGTACTTC. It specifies CSAQVPGLPSYEQYF.

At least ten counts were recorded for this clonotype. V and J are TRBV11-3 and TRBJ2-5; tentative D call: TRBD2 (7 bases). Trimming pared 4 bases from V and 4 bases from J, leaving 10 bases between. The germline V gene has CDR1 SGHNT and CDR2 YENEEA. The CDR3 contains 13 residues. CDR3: CASSWRGGETQYF. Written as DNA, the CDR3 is TGTGCCAGCAGCTGGAGGGGGGGAGAGACCCAGTACTTC.

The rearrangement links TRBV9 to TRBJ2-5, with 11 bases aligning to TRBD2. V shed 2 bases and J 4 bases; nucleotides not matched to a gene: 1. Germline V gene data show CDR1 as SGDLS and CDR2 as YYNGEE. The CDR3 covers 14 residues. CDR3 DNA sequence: TGTGCCAGCAGCGTTCTAGCGGGAGGAGAGACCCAGTACTTC. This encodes CASSVLAGGETQYF.

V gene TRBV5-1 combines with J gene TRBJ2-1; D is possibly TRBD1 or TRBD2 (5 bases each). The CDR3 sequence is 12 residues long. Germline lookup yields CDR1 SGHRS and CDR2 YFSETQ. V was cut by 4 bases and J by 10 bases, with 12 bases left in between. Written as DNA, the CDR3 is TGCGCCAGCAGCCTGGGGTGGGGGGAGCAGTTCTTC. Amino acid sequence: CASSLGWGEQFF.

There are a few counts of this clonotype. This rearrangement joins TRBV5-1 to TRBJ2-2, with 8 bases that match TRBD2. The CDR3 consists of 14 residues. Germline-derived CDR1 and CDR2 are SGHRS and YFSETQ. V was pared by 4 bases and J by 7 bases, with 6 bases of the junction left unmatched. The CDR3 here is CASSETSAGGELFF. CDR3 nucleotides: TGCGCCAGCAGCGAGACTAGCGCGGGCGGGGAGCTGTTTTTT.

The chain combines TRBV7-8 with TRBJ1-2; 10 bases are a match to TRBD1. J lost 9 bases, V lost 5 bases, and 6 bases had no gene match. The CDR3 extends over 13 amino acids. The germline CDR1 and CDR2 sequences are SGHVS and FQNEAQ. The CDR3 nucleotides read TGTGCCAGCAGCGGACGGGACAGGGGAAGCTACACCTTC. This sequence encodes CASSGRDRGSYTF.

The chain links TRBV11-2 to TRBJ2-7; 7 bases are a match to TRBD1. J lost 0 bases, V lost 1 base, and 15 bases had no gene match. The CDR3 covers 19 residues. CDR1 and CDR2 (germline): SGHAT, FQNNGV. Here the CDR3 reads CASSLVSHRGVPFSYEQYF. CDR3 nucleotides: TGTGCCAGCAGCTTAGTATCCCACAGGGGTGTTCCCTTCTCCTACGAGCAGTACTTC. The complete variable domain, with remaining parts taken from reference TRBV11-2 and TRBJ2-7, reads EAGVAQSPRYKIIEKRQSVAFWCNPISGHATLYWYQQILGQGPKLLIQFQNNGVVDDSQLPKDRFSAERLKGVDSTLKIQPAKLEDSAVYLCASSLVSHRGVPFSYEQYFGPGTRLTVT.

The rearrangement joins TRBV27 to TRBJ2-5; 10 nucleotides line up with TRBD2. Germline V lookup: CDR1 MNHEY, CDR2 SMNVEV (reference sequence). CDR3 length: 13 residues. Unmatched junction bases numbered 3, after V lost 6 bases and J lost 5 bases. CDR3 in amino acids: CASRGLATETQYF. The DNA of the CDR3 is TGTGCCAGCAGGGGACTAGCGACCGAGACCCAGTACTTC.

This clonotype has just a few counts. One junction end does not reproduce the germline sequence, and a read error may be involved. The CDR3 loop reads CASSLGVSSTDTQYF. The DNA for the CDR3 is TGTGCTAGCAGCTTAGGGGTGTCTAGCACAGATACGCAGTATTTT. The chain combines TRBV7-7 with TRBJ2-3; TRBD1 is a possible D gene (5 bases). CDR1 is SSHAT, CDR2 FNYEAQ, per germline (reference sequence). There are 15 residues in the CDR3.

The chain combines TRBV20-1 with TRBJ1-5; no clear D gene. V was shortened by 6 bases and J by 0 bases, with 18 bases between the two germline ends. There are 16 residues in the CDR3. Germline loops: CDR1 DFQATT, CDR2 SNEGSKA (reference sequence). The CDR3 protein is CSALGLSRGSNQPQHF. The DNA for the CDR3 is TGCAGTGCCTTAGGCCTCTCCCGGGGTAGCAATCAGCCCCAGCATTTT.

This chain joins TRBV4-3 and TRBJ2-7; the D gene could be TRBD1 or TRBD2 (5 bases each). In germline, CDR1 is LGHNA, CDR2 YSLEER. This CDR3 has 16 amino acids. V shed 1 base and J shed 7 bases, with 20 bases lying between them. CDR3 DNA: TGCGCCAGCAGCCAAGGTGGTAGGGGACCCCCTCGGGAGCAGTACTTC. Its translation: CASSQGGRGPPREQYF.

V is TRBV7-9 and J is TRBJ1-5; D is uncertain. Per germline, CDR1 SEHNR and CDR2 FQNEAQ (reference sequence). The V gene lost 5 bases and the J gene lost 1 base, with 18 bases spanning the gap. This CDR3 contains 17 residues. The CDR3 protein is CASSAQIFGESNQPQHF. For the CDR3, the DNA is TGTGCCAGCAGCGCCCAAATATTTGGGGAGAGCAATCAGCCCCAGCATTTT.